This TCR beta chain originates from a study of T-cell memory formation after mild COVID-19. Germline CDR1 SGHRS, CDR2 YFSETQ. The ends were cut back, 7 bases at V and 2 bases at J, with 12 bases in the middle. This CDR3 comprises 13 residues. Study-wide results and limits: Clones contracting across day 15 to 85 had a balanced CD4/CD8 profile; later expanding clones leaned CD4+. A subset of responding clones appeared in pre-infection memory, suggesting cross-reactive memory joined.

About this clonotype: The antigen is unknown.

TCR alpha and TCR beta cDNA libraries carrying sample barcodes and UMIs came from 5'RACE with constant-segment primers. Via MiXCR, TCRdb re-called the 5' RACE reads, giving one row per CDR3 protein. The data hold 150,000 to 200,000 distinct CDR3 sequences, with 20% to 25% observed a single time. Sequenced input: PBMCs or a T cell subset sorted from them (not recorded which). The chain joins TRBV5-1 to TRBJ1-2, with D perhaps TRBD1 (5 bases). The source of this sequence is an adult woman who had mild COVID-19 (a few samples of this study predate the infection). Cell type and time point are not known. CDR3 sequence: CASGAQGNYGYTF. CDR3 nucleotides: TGCGCCAGCGGGGCGCAGGGCAACTATGGCTACACCTTC.